A single sample gave rise to the 19 T cell receptor beta chains below, sequenced in a study of lung T cells in sarcoidosis with Löfgren's syndrome. MiXCR, applied by TCRdb to the reads, yields one record per CDR3 protein. The table records about 21,000 distinct CDR3 sequences, about a fifth of them present only once. Sequenced sample: CD4+ T cells from PBMCs. These receptors were obtained from a human donor with sarcoidosis (Löfgren's syndrome or another form), or a control subject (not recorded which).

This clonotype was recorded at least ten times. CDR3 region: CASSDAGTGSYNEQFF. The CDR3 bases are TGTGCCAGTAGTGACGCCGGGACAGGGTCCTACAATGAGCAGTTCTTC. This chain links TRBV19 with TRBJ2-1; 9 nucleotides align to TRBD1. V shed 5 bases and J 1 base; nucleotides not matched to a gene: 6. Germline V gene sequence: CDR1 LNHDA, CDR2 SQIVND (reference sequence). This CDR3 has 16 residues. The entire variable domain, with the rest obtained from reference TRBV19 and TRBJ2-1, is as follows: DGGITQSPKYLFRKEGQNVTLSCEQNLNHDAMYWYRQDPGQGLRLIYYSQIVNDFQKGDIAEGYSVSREKKESFPLTVTSAQKNPTAFYLCASSDAGTGSYNEQFFGPGTRLTVL.

This clonotype turned up a few times. DNA for the CDR3: TGTGCCAGCAGCCCCCTGGGCAGCCACACAGATACGCAGTATTTT. Protein sequence: CASSPLGSHTDTQYF. The chain joins TRBV11-2 to TRBJ2-3; D unclear. Germline CDR1 is SGHAT and CDR2 is FQNNGV. Trimming took 5 bases from V and 2 from J, leaving 14 bases between them. This CDR3 region has 15 residues.

On this clonotype: Compared with germline, one end of the junction differs, possibly owing to a read error. The genes are TRBV3-1 and TRBJ2-7, with 10 bases fitting TRBD2. Per germline, CDR1 LGHDT and CDR2 YNNKEL (reference sequence). This CDR3 contains 16 residues. CDR3 residues: CASSQVSSGGKYERYF. The CDR3 bases are TGTGCCAGCAGCCAAGTATCTAGCGGGGGAAAATACGAGCGGTACTTC.

Worth noting for this clonotype: Compared with germline, one end of the junction differs, possibly owing to a read error. The chain links TRBV6-1 to TRBJ2-1; 9 bases line up with TRBD2. The CDR3 sequence is 18 residues long. CDR1 and CDR2 (germline): MNHNS, SASEGT. CDR3 DNA: TGTGCCAGCAGGCGAGGCGCTAGCGGGGTGAGCTCCTACAATGAGCGGTTCTTC. Protein: CASRRGASGVSSYNERFF.

This clonotype was observed many times. V usage is TRBV12-3 or TRBV12-4 and J usage is TRBJ2-3; 12 positions match TRBD2. Losses at the gene ends were 6 bases for V and 6 bases for J; bases not matched to a gene: 7. The CDR3 consists of 15 residues. CDR3 protein: CASSQPTSGSDTQYF. DNA of the CDR3: TGTGCCAGCAGCCAACCGACTAGCGGGAGTGATACGCAGTATTTT.

Notes on this clonotype: This may arise from a read error, as a much more abundant clone is one base away. This chain connects TRBV5-1 to TRBJ2-3; D may be TRBD2 (5 bases). Germline V CDR1 and CDR2: SGHRS, YFSETQ. The CDR3 consists of 16 residues. V was shortened by 0 bases and J by 8 bases, with 19 bases between the two germline ends. This CDR3 reads CASSLEISSPLGTQYF. The CDR3, as DNA: TGCGCCAGCAGCTTGGAAATTAGTAGCCCACTAGGTACGCAGTATTTT.

The sample holds many counts of this clonotype. The CDR3 loop is CASSRQPWGETQYF. For the CDR3, the DNA is TGTGCCAGCAGCCGACAGCCGTGGGGAGAGACCCAGTACTTC. The chain carries TRBV3-1 and TRBJ2-5, with D possibly matching TRBD1 (5 bases). CDR3 length: 14 residues. Trimming shortened V by 4 bases and J by 4 bases, and 13 bases separated the two germline ends. Germline values: CDR1 LGHDT, CDR2 YNNKEL (reference sequence).

In this sample, this clonotype turned up once. A junction boundary mismatches the germline segment, possibly from a read error. V gene TRBV6-1 combines with J gene TRBJ1-1; 8 bases match TRBD1. CDR1 and CDR2 (germline): MNHNS, SASEGT. This CDR3 is built from 13 residues. As DNA, the CDR3 is TGCGCCAGCGATCTACAGGGGGAGGCAGAAGCTTTCTTT. Amino acid sequence: CASDLQGEAEAFF.

This clonotype was observed a handful of times. The chain links TRBV5-6 to TRBJ2-5; 7 bases agree with TRBD1. The germline V gene has CDR1 SGHDT and CDR2 YYEEEE. Germline trimming cut 2 bases from V and 2 bases from J; bases unmatched to any gene: 3. CDR3 length: 14 residues. Here the CDR3 reads CASSFLTGQETQYF. DNA for the CDR3: TGTGCCAGCAGCTTCCTGACAGGGCAAGAGACCCAGTACTTC.

Of note for this clonotype: A clone one base away is much larger, so this may be a read error. This rearrangement joins TRBV18 to TRBJ2-3; 9 positions match TRBD2. Germline CDR1 and CDR2: KGHSH and LQKENI. The CDR3 length is 14 residues. As DNA, the CDR3 is TGTGCCGGCTCACCGGGACTAGCCTCAGATACGCAGTATTTT. It yields the protein CAGSPGLASDTQYF. The variable domain in full, completed from reference TRBV18 and TRBJ2-3, reads NAGVMQNPRHLVRRRGQEARLRCSPMKGHSHVYWYRQLPEEGLKFMVYLQKENIIDESGMPKERFSAEFPKEGPSILRIQQVVRGDSAAYFCAGSPGLASDTQYFGPGTRLTVL.

In its sample, this clonotype was seen many times. This is likely a read error, given that the CDR3 carries no conserved phenylalanine or tryptophan at its end. The gene calls are TRBV25-1 and TRBJ2-3, with D perhaps being TRBD1 or TRBD2 (5 bases each). Between the trimmed V and J ends, which lost 3 bases and 3 bases, there was a span of 10 bases. The CDR3 totals 14 residues. Germline V gene sequence: CDR1 MGHDK, CDR2 SYGVNS. The CDR3 region is CASSDRGPTDTQYL. For the CDR3, the DNA is TGTGCCAGCAGTGACCGGGGCCCAACAGATACGCAGTATTTA.

J is TRBJ2-1 and V is TRBV30; 15 nucleotides match TRBD2. V lost 8 bases to trimming and J lost 7 bases; unmatched junction nucleotides: 3. The CDR3 totals 13 residues. Germline V lookup: CDR1 GTSNPN, CDR2 SVGIG (reference sequence). CDR3 bases: TGTGCCCGGGGACTAGCGGGAGGAAATGAGCAGTTCTTC. Its protein is CARGLAGGNEQFF.

This clonotype has a handful of counts. The J gene is TRBJ2-5, the V gene TRBV3-1; the D call may be TRBD1 or TRBD2 (6 bases each). Between the trimmed V and J ends, which lost 2 bases and 1 base, there was a span of 11 bases. CDR3 size: 15 residues. Germline V gives CDR1 LGHDT, CDR2 YNNKEL (reference sequence). As DNA, the CDR3 is TGTGCCAGCAGCCAACAGGGGAGGACCCAAGAGACCCAGTACTTC. Translated, it gives CASSQQGRTQETQYF.

Note on this clonotype: This could be a read error, since a much larger clone is one nucleotide away. The chain is built from TRBV5-1 and TRBJ2-1, with TRBD2 matching over 7 bases. Germline values: CDR1 SGHRS, CDR2 YFSETQ. This CDR3 is 16 amino acids long. The chain's CDR3 is CASRRESSSSYNEQLF. Written as DNA, the CDR3 is TGCGCCAGCAGGCGGGAGTCTTCGAGCTCCTACAATGAGCAGCTCTTC.

This clonotype appeared a few times. V and J are TRBV12-3 or TRBV12-4 and TRBJ2-6; no firm D call. V was trimmed by 9 bases and J by 1 base, leaving 13 bases between them. The CDR3 runs 15 residues. This CDR3 reads CASAREGSGANVLTF. CDR3 DNA sequence: TGTGCCAGTGCCCGAGAAGGTTCTGGGGCCAACGTCCTGACTTTC.

The CDR3 loop reads CASTSGGTIQETQYF. The CDR3 coding sequence is TGCGCCAGCACCTCCGGGGGGACAATCCAAGAGACCCAGTACTTC. This chain joins TRBV5-1 and TRBJ2-5; TRBD2 is a possible D gene (7 bases). The CDR3 consists of 15 residues. Germline V gene lookup returns CDR1 SGHRS and CDR2 YFSETQ. V was cut by 6 bases and J by 1 base, with 16 bases left in between. The variable domain in full, completed from reference TRBV5-1 and TRBJ2-5, reads KAGVTQTPRYLIKTRGQQVTLSCSPISGHRSVSWYQQTPGQGLQFLFEYFSETQRNKGNFPGRFSGRQFSNSRSEMNVSTLELGDSALYLCASTSGGTIQETQYFGPGTRLLVL.

This clonotype appeared many times. The chain carries TRBV5-1 and TRBJ2-3; TRBD2 matches at 7 bases. Germline CDR1 reads SGHRS; CDR2 reads YFSETQ. The CDR3 is 15 amino acids. Trimming cost V 4 bases and J 4 bases; bases outside gene matches: 9. The CDR3 here is CASSPGLAVPDTQYF. In nucleotides, the CDR3 is TGCGCCAGCAGCCCCGGCCTAGCGGTACCAGATACGCAGTATTTT.

Turning to this clonotype: The junction and the germline gene differ at one end; a read error may be behind it. The chain joins TRBV11-1 to TRBJ2-1; possible D gene TRBD2, 6 bases. Germline V gene data show CDR1 as SGHAT and CDR2 as FQDESV (reference sequence). This CDR3 has 13 amino acids. The CDR3 protein is CASPSASYNEQLF. CDR3 nucleotides: TGTGCCAGCCCTAGCGCTTCCTACAATGAGCAGCTCTTC.

Comment on this clonotype: The final CDR3 position lacks the conserved phenylalanine or tryptophan, pointing to a likely read error. The gene calls are TRBV12-3 or TRBV12-4 and TRBJ2-1; perhaps TRBD2 as D (7 bases). Trimming took 4 bases from V and 4 from J, leaving 20 bases between them. This CDR3 spans 17 amino acids. Here the CDR3 reads CASSSTLGGRGYNEQFL. The CDR3 DNA reads as TGTGCCAGCAGTTCTACCCTCGGGGGGCGGGGGTACAATGAGCAGTTCCTC.